These T cell receptor beta chains were read from a single sample in a study of T cells in localized non-small cell lung cancer. Only in-frame clones appear in the TCRdb table, and some are missing; sequencing was by immunoSEQ multiplex PCR. The repertoire consists of several thousand clones, with about 22% occurring once and the leading ten covering roughly 6%. Sequences were derived from lung tumor tissue, sampled before any cancer treatment. The receptors shown here come from a man between 18 and 50 years old with stage II lung adenocarcinoma. The CDR3 runs from the conserved cysteine through the conserved F or W. Each record gives: V gene, D gene, J gene, clone size, CDR3 DNA, CDR3 protein. D genes are given only for firm matches. Clone size appears in some rows only: once, few, many, or a class for an expanded clone.

v_call: TRBV1
d_call: -
j_call: TRBJ1-2
clone_size: few
cdr3_nt: TGCGCCAGCAGCCAAGATCTCGCAGGAGGGCCCTATGGCTACACCTTC
cdr3_aa: CASSQDLAGGPYGYTF

v_call: TRBV11-3
d_call: TRBD1
j_call: TRBJ2-5
clone_size: medium-sized
cdr3_nt: TGTGCCAGCAGCTCACGACAGGGGCCGGAGACCCAGTACTTC
cdr3_aa: CASSSRQGPETQYF

v_call: TRBV6-8
d_call: TRBD1
j_call: TRBJ2-1
clone_size: -
cdr3_nt: TGTGCCAGCAGTTCAATGACAGGGCCACAGTCGCAGTTCTTC
cdr3_aa: CASSSMTGPQSQFF

v_call: TRBV2
d_call: -
j_call: TRBJ1-5
clone_size: -
cdr3_nt: TGTGCCAGCACCCTGAGGGAAGGCGGGAATCAGCCCCAGCATTTT
cdr3_aa: CASTLREGGNQPQHF

v_call: TRBV18
d_call: TRBD2
j_call: TRBJ2-7
clone_size: -
cdr3_nt: TGTGCCAGCTCACACGGGAGCGGGGGGGCCCGGGAGCAGTACTTC
cdr3_aa: CASSHGSGGAREQYF

v_call: TRBV7-8
d_call: -
j_call: TRBJ2-7
clone_size: -
cdr3_nt: TGTGCCAGCAGCTTCGGGAGCTCCTACGAGCAGTACTTC
cdr3_aa: CASSFGSSYEQYF

v_call: TRBV6-8
d_call: TRBD1
j_call: TRBJ2-3
clone_size: -
cdr3_nt: TGTGCCAGCAATAATCCGGACAGGGGAGCAGATACGCAGTATTTT
cdr3_aa: CASNNPDRGADTQYF

v_call: TRBV19
d_call: -
j_call: TRBJ1-2
clone_size: -
cdr3_nt: TGTGCCAGTAGTATAGATCTACTAAGAGGCTACACCTTC
cdr3_aa: CASSIDLLRGYTF

v_call: TRBV9
d_call: -
j_call: TRBJ2-2
clone_size: -
cdr3_nt: TGTGCCAGCAGCGTTAGCGGCTCTGGGGCCGGGGAGCTGTTTTTT
cdr3_aa: CASSVSGSGAGELFF

v_call: TRBV6-8
d_call: -
j_call: TRBJ1-1
clone_size: few
cdr3_nt: TGTGCCTCGAATAGTCCAGGAAACACTGAAGCTTTCTTT
cdr3_aa: CASNSPGNTEAFF

v_call: TRBV5-1
d_call: TRBD1
j_call: TRBJ2-7
clone_size: once
cdr3_nt: TGCGCCAGCCGCACCTTCCCGGGACAGGGCCCAGAGCAGTACTTC
cdr3_aa: CASRTFPGQGPEQYF

v_call: TRBV29-1
d_call: -
j_call: TRBJ1-4
clone_size: -
cdr3_nt: TGCAGCGTTGTGGAGGGTGGGAGTGAAAAACTGTTTTTT
cdr3_aa: CSVVEGGSEKLFF

v_call: TRBV25-1
d_call: TRBD2
j_call: TRBJ2-1
clone_size: -
cdr3_nt: TGTGCCAGCAGTTGGGGACTAGCGGGGGGACCACCGTTCTTC
cdr3_aa: CASSWGLAGGPPFF

v_call: TRBV6-4
d_call: -
j_call: TRBJ1-1
clone_size: -
cdr3_nt: TGTGCCAGCAGTGCCCATTCCGTTGCCTCGAACACTGAAGCTTTCTTT
cdr3_aa: CASSAHSVASNTEAFF

v_call: TRBV11-3
d_call: TRBD2
j_call: TRBJ2-3
clone_size: medium-sized
cdr3_nt: TGTGCCAGCAGCTTTCTCGCGGGGGGCTTCGCCGAGTGGGATACGCAGTATTTT
cdr3_aa: CASSFLAGGFAEWDTQYF

v_call: TRBV30
d_call: -
j_call: TRBJ2-3
clone_size: few
cdr3_nt: TGTGCCTGGAGACGGGGGCCGAGCACAGATACGCAGTATTTT
cdr3_aa: CAWRRGPSTDTQYF

v_call: TRBV5-1
d_call: -
j_call: TRBJ2-3
clone_size: -
cdr3_nt: TGCGCCAGCAGCTTGGGTCAGGGTGTGGCGTCGCAGTATTTT
cdr3_aa: CASSLGQGVASQYF

v_call: TRBV11-3
d_call: -
j_call: TRBJ2-5
clone_size: medium-sized
cdr3_nt: TGTGCCAGCAGCTTAAACGGGGTGGGGGAGACCCAGTACTTC
cdr3_aa: CASSLNGVGETQYF

v_call: TRBV11-3
d_call: TRBD1
j_call: TRBJ2-1
clone_size: few
cdr3_nt: TGTGCCAGCAGCCACCGGGACAGCTATTACAATGAGCAGTTCTTC
cdr3_aa: CASSHRDSYYNEQFF

v_call: TRBV5-1
d_call: -
j_call: TRBJ1-2
clone_size: -
cdr3_nt: TGCGCCAGCAGCTTTACCGACGGGGCACAGGGCTACACCTTC
cdr3_aa: CASSFTDGAQGYTF

v_call: TRBV6-8
d_call: -
j_call: TRBJ2-7
clone_size: few
cdr3_nt: TGTGCCAGCAGTCATTACAGGGATCTGGGCTCCTACGAGCAGTACTTC
cdr3_aa: CASSHYRDLGSYEQYF

v_call: TRBV10-3
d_call: -
j_call: TRBJ1-4
clone_size: -
cdr3_nt: TGTGCCATCAGTGAGCAGGGGCAAGGGGAAAAACTGTTTTTT
cdr3_aa: CAISEQGQGEKLFF

v_call: TRBV19
d_call: -
j_call: TRBJ2-7
clone_size: -
cdr3_nt: TGTGCCAGTAGTAGCCACAGGGTCGCCAGTTCTTACGAGCAGTACTTC
cdr3_aa: CASSSHRVASSYEQYF

v_call: TRBV18
d_call: TRBD1
j_call: TRBJ2-2
clone_size: -
cdr3_nt: TGTGCCAGCGCCGGGACAGGGAACACCGGGGAGCTGTTTTTT
cdr3_aa: CASAGTGNTGELFF

v_call: TRBV11-3
d_call: TRBD1
j_call: TRBJ2-2
clone_size: -
cdr3_nt: TGTGCCAGCAGCTTTATCGGGACAGGGGGGAACACCGGGGAGCTGTTTTTT
cdr3_aa: CASSFIGTGGNTGELFF

v_call: TRBV6-8
d_call: -
j_call: TRBJ1-2
clone_size: -
cdr3_nt: TGTGCCAGCAGCACCGGAGGGCAGTCCCCTCGAGGCTACACCTTC
cdr3_aa: CASSTGGQSPRGYTF

v_call: TRBV6-8
d_call: -
j_call: TRBJ2-3
clone_size: few
cdr3_nt: TGTGCCAGCAGTTACGCGGGGGCGGCGACAGATACGCAGTATTTT
cdr3_aa: CASSYAGAATDTQYF

v_call: TRBV9
d_call: -
j_call: TRBJ2-3
clone_size: -
cdr3_nt: TGTGCCAGCAGTGATCAGGGTATGAGCACAGATACGCAGTATTTT
cdr3_aa: CASSDQGMSTDTQYF

v_call: TRBV6-8
d_call: -
j_call: TRBJ1-5
clone_size: few
cdr3_nt: TGTGCCAGCAGTTACTCGAGTCCGGGAGCGCCCCAGCATTTT
cdr3_aa: CASSYSSPGAPQHF

v_call: TRBV2
d_call: -
j_call: TRBJ2-3
clone_size: -
cdr3_nt: TGTGCCAGCAAAAGGGCCTCCTGGGATACGCAGTATTTT
cdr3_aa: CASKRASWDTQYF

v_call: TRBV28
d_call: TRBD1
j_call: TRBJ1-1
clone_size: few
cdr3_nt: TGTGCCAGCAGTTTCTTTTGGGTTCCGGGACAGGGAATGAACACTGAAGCTTTCTTT
cdr3_aa: CASSFFWVPGQGMNTEAFF